Below, 31 T cell receptor beta chains from the same sample are listed, as sequenced in a study of blood T cell repertoires in COVID-19. Sequencing used immunoSEQ multiplex PCR; TCRdb keeps in-frame clones, though not all of them. The sample has roughly 430,000 clones, around 90% seen once. Source material: PBMCs or T cells enriched from blood (not recorded which). Every receptor here comes from a woman aged 40 to 50 with acute COVID-19.

The chain uses TRBV29-1 and TRBJ2-5, with a weak D call TRBD1 (6 bases). With 7 bases removed from V and 3 bases from J, the gap between germline ends came to 15 bases. Germline V gene lookup returns CDR1 SQVTM and CDR2 ANQGSEA. CDR3 length: 13 amino acids. This chain's CDR3 is CSASGVVEETQYF. The CDR3, as DNA: TGCAGCGCCTCAGGGGTTGTCGAAGAGACCCAGTACTTC. The full variable domain, rest sourced from reference TRBV29-1 and TRBJ2-5, is SAVISQKPSRDICQRGTSLTIQCQVDSQVTMMFWYRQQPGQSLTLIATANQGSEATYESGFVIDKFPISRPNLTFSTLTVSNMSPEDSSIYLCSASGVVEETQYFGPGTRLLVL.

This clone has just one count. The rearrangement links TRBV19 to TRBJ1-1, with TRBD1 matching 11 bases. The germline gives CDR1 LNHDA, CDR2 SQIVND (reference sequence). Losses at the gene ends were 5 bases for V and 4 bases for J; bases not matched to a gene: 3. The CDR3 consists of 14 residues. The CDR3 DNA reads as TGTGCCAGTAGTTTTGGGACAGGGGGCACTGAAGCTTTCTTT. It yields the protein CASSFGTGGTEAFF.

This chain connects TRBV6-1 to TRBJ2-3, with TRBD1 matching over 9 bases. Looked up from germline, CDR1 is MNHNS and CDR2 is SASEGT. CDR3 length: 16 amino acids. V was clipped by 2 bases and J by 6 bases; unmatched bases: 9. The CDR3 is CASSESGGQGADTQYF. In DNA, the CDR3 is TGTGCCAGCAGTGAAAGTGGGGGACAGGGAGCGGATACGCAGTATTTT.

CDR3 region: CASRPGQAYTDTQYF. The CDR3, as DNA: TGTGCCAGCAGACCTGGACAGGCCTACACAGATACGCAGTATTTT. The chain combines TRBV14 with TRBJ2-3; TRBD1 matches at 7 bases. V dropped 6 bases and J dropped 2; count of bases not matched to a gene: 8. Germline V gene sequence: CDR1 SGHDN, CDR2 FVKESK. The CDR3 spans 15 residues.

V usage is TRBV4-1 and J usage is TRBJ2-2, with TRBD2 as a possible D gene (5 bases). The length of the CDR3 is 15 residues. Trimming took off 6 bases at V and 4 bases at J, with 15 bases between the two ends. Germline assignment: CDR1 MGHRA and CDR2 YSYEKL. The CDR3 is CASRPDLSSTGELFF. CDR3 bases: TGCGCCAGCAGACCGGACTTGTCGAGCACCGGGGAGCTGTTTTTT.

This clone was detected only once. The rearrangement links TRBV6-1 to TRBJ2-7, with TRBD1 matching over 7 bases. Germline lookup yields CDR1 MNHNS and CDR2 SASEGT. CDR3 length: 13 residues. The CDR3 bases are TGTGCAACCACGCCCGGGACAGCCTACGAGCAGTACTTC. Translating it yields CATTPGTAYEQYF.

The V and J genes are TRBV30 and TRBJ1-1, with no clear D. This CDR3 region has 14 residues. Per the germline V gene, CDR1 is GTSNPN and CDR2 is SVGIG (reference sequence). Trimming took 0 bases from V and 3 from J, leaving 11 bases between them. DNA of the CDR3: TGTGCCTGGAGTGTACTTTGGGAGGACACTGAAGCTTTCTTT. Translated, it gives CAWSVLWEDTEAFF.

The chain combines TRBV5-6 with TRBJ1-2; possibly TRBD1 for D (6 bases). Trimming took 6 bases from V and 4 from J, leaving 16 bases between them. Germline loops: CDR1 SGHDT, CDR2 YYEEEE. The CDR3 is made up of 14 amino acids. CDR3 nucleotide sequence: TGTGCCAGCACCAAACCTCCAGGGGCCTATGGCTACACCTTC. It translates to CASTKPPGAYGYTF.

The V gene is TRBV3-1 (or the pseudogene TRBV3-2), the J gene TRBJ2-5; 8 nucleotides match TRBD1. The CDR3 is 13 residues long. Germline loops: CDR1 LGHDT, CDR2 YNNKEL (reference sequence). Germline trimming cut 5 bases from V and 5 bases from J; bases unmatched to any gene: 4. DNA for the CDR3: TGTGCCAGCAGCATACAGGGGGGCGAGACCCAGTACTTC. Translating it yields CASSIQGGETQYF.

The genes are TRBV24-1 and TRBJ2-1; D not resolved. With 7 bases removed from V and 0 bases from J, the gap between germline ends came to 15 bases. CDR3 size: 16 residues. Germline V gene sequence: CDR1 KGHDR, CDR2 SFDVKD. The CDR3 region is CATRSNEADSYNEQFF. CDR3 nucleotide sequence: TGTGCCACCAGATCCAATGAGGCGGACTCCTACAATGAGCAGTTCTTC.

This chain uses TRBV6-5 with TRBJ1-5; D perhaps matches TRBD1 (5 bases). CDR1 MNHEY and CDR2 SVGAGI come from the germline V gene. The CDR3 loop spans 15 amino acids. V was shortened by 2 bases and J by 2 bases, with 10 bases between the two germline ends. The CDR3 DNA reads as TGTGCCAGCAGTTACAGGGGCGACGGCAATCAGCCCCAGCATTTT. Its translation: CASSYRGDGNQPQHF.

V and J are TRBV4-1 and TRBJ2-2; possible D gene TRBD2, 6 bases. The CDR3 extends over 16 amino acids. Germline-derived CDR1 and CDR2 are MGHRA and YSYEKL. Between the trimmed V and J ends, which lost 0 bases and 0 bases, there was a span of 8 bases. The CDR3, as DNA: TGCGCCAGCAGCCAAGAAGGAGGGACGAACACCGGGGAGCTGTTTTTT. Protein sequence: CASSQEGGTNTGELFF.

V is TRBV5-8 and J is TRBJ1-5; D perhaps matches TRBD1 (6 bases). V lost 0 bases and J lost 6, with 10 bases in between. Germline V lookup: CDR1 SGHTS, CDR2 YDEGEE. The CDR3 runs 14 residues. In nucleotides, the CDR3 is TGTGCCAGCAGCTTGGCCGCAGGGGTTCAGCCCCAGCATTTT. Amino acids: CASSLAAGVQPQHF.

The rearrangement joins TRBV6-5 to TRBJ1-1; D gene unclear. Germline values: CDR1 MNHEY, CDR2 SVGAGI. The CDR3 has 15 amino acids. V was shortened by 0 bases and J by 4 bases, with 12 bases between the two germline ends. Here the CDR3 DNA reads TGTGCCAGCAGTTACTCCCGGACTTGGAGCACTGAAGCTTTCTTT. Protein sequence: CASSYSRTWSTEAFF.

This chain joins TRBV24-1 and TRBJ2-2; 8 bases agree with TRBD1. Looked up from germline, CDR1 is KGHDR and CDR2 is SFDVKD. V dropped 4 bases and J dropped 7; count of bases not matched to a gene: 7. This CDR3 has 15 amino acids. Written as DNA, the CDR3 is TGTGCCACCAGTGAAAGACAGGGGAAGGGCGGGGAGCTGTTTTTT. It encodes CATSERQGKGGELFF.

The V call is TRBV15, the J call TRBJ1-2; 10 nucleotides match TRBD1. Germline CDR1 is LNHNV and CDR2 is YYDKDF (reference sequence). This CDR3 contains 11 residues. With 10 bases clipped from V and 7 bases from J, the junction kept 3 bases outside the gene matches. CDR3 loop: CAIDRGLGYTF. CDR3 nucleotide sequence: TGTGCCATCGACAGGGGGCTTGGCTACACCTTC.

This chain links TRBV15 with TRBJ1-5, with a possible D match to TRBD1 (5 bases). Trimming pared 6 bases from V and 5 bases from J, leaving 11 bases between. CDR3 size: 13 residues. CDR1 and CDR2 from the germline V gene are LNHNV and YYDKDF (reference sequence). The CDR3 DNA is TGTGCCACCAGTAGCGCGGGGGATCAGCCCCAGCATTTT. Translated, it gives CATSSAGDQPQHF. Full variable domain (remainder filled in from reference TRBV15 and TRBJ1-5): DAMVIQNPRYQVTQFGKPVTLSCSQTLNHNVMYWYQQKSSQAPKLLFHYYDKDFNNEADTPDNFQSRRPNTSFCFLDIRSPGLGDTAMYLCATSSAGDQPQHFGDGTRLSIL.

This chain uses TRBV24-1 with TRBJ2-1, with D perhaps matching TRBD2 (6 bases). The V end lost 2 bases, the J end lost 3 bases, and 16 bases lay between the germline ends. The CDR3 is 17 amino acids. Per the germline V gene, CDR1 is KGHDR and CDR2 is SFDVKD. CDR3 region: CATSDSSGTLNYNEQFF. The CDR3 region has the DNA TGTGCCACCAGTGATTCATCCGGGACTTTGAACTACAATGAGCAGTTCTTC.

The chain employs TRBV7-9 and TRBJ2-2; TRBD2 is a possible D gene (6 bases). The CDR3 spans 12 residues. The germline CDR1 and CDR2 sequences are SEHNR and FQNEAQ (reference sequence). Trimming cost V 5 bases and J 17 bases, with 18 bases left between them. The CDR3 coding sequence is TGTGCCAGCAGCATTGGGGGAGGACCGCTCTTTTTT. It codes for CASSIGGGPLFF.

This chain connects TRBV7-8 to TRBJ2-3; TRBD2 matches 14 bases. V shed 5 bases, J shed 5 bases, and the junction held 6 bases outside the gene matches. The CDR3 sequence is 16 residues long. Germline V lookup: CDR1 SGHVS, CDR2 FQNEAQ. CDR3: CASSLTSGGDGDTQYF. Here the CDR3 DNA reads TGTGCCAGCAGCCTGACTAGCGGGGGGGATGGAGATACGCAGTATTTT.

V is TRBV5-1 and J is TRBJ1-1, with TRBD1 matching 12 bases. The germline V gene has CDR1 SGHRS and CDR2 YFSETQ. This CDR3 spans 16 amino acids. V lost 4 bases, J lost 4 bases, and 8 bases stayed unmatched. The chain's CDR3 is CASSAGQGAVGTEAFF. The CDR3, as DNA: TGCGCCAGCAGCGCGGGACAGGGGGCAGTCGGCACTGAAGCTTTCTTT.

This chain uses TRBV30 with TRBJ2-5, with D possibly being TRBD2 (6 bases). Trimming cost V 3 bases and J 6 bases, with 14 bases left between them. Germline V gene sequence: CDR1 GTSNPN, CDR2 SVGIG (reference sequence). The CDR3 totals 13 residues. CDR3 in DNA: TGTGCCTGGAGCACTTTCGGGGGAAAGACCCAGTACTTC. Protein product: CAWSTFGGKTQYF.

The chain joins TRBV27 to TRBJ2-3; D is possibly TRBD1 (6 bases). Germline lookup yields CDR1 MNHEY and CDR2 SMNVEV (reference sequence). The ends were cut back, 5 bases at V and 9 bases at J, with 9 bases in the middle. This CDR3 is built from 11 residues. The CDR3 is CASSLGQTQYF. CDR3 sequence (DNA): TGTGCCAGCAGTCTCGGACAGACGCAGTATTTT.

The chain has TRBV10-2 and TRBJ1-5; D is ambiguous. The CDR3 has 15 amino acids. The ends were cut back, 5 bases at V and 2 bases at J, with 13 bases in the middle. Germline V gene sequence: CDR1 WSHSY, CDR2 SAAADI. The CDR3 sequence is CASSHGVQGNQPQHF. CDR3 DNA: TGCGCCAGCAGTCACGGCGTCCAGGGCAATCAGCCCCAGCATTTT.

The J gene is TRBJ2-3, the V gene TRBV7-8; 9 bases are shared with TRBD2. CDR3 length: 15 amino acids. V was pared by 4 bases and J by 6 bases, with 8 bases of the junction left unmatched. The germline CDR1 and CDR2 sequences are SGHVS and FQNEAQ. CDR3 nucleotide sequence: TGTGCCAGCAGCTCCTTAGCGGGGGACATGGATACGCAGTATTTT. Encoded protein: CASSSLAGDMDTQYF.

A single count supports this clone. J is TRBJ1-1 and V is TRBV29-1, with 9 nucleotides matching TRBD1. CDR3 length: 18 amino acids. Germline V gene data show CDR1 as SQVTM and CDR2 as ANQGSEA. V lost 3 bases to trimming and J lost 2 bases; unmatched junction nucleotides: 16. The CDR3: CSVDPQVGKDRGNTEAFF. In DNA form, the CDR3 reads TGCAGCGTTGATCCCCAAGTGGGCAAGGACAGGGGAAACACTGAAGCTTTCTTT.

This rearrangement joins TRBV5-6 to TRBJ1-4; no reliable D call. V gave up 4 bases and J gave up 2 bases, with 12 bases separating them. CDR3 length equals 15 residues. CDR1 and CDR2 from the germline V gene are SGHDT and YYEEEE. The CDR3 DNA reads TGTGCCAGCAGCATCCAACCTACCACTAATGAAAAACTGTTTTTT. It translates to CASSIQPTTNEKLFF.

The chain recombines TRBV7-9 with TRBJ1-3; 9 bases map to TRBD1. CDR1 is SEHNR and CDR2 is FQNEAQ in the germline V gene (reference sequence). Trimming removed 2 bases from V and 1 base from J; junction bases left unmatched: 3. CDR3 size: 16 residues. CDR3 coding DNA: TGTGCCAGCAGCTTAATGGGGACAGGGTCTGGAAACACCATATATTTT. It codes for CASSLMGTGSGNTIYF.

On this clone: Other DNA sequences in the sample encode the same CDR3. The V call is TRBV30, the J call TRBJ1-4; D perhaps matches TRBD1 (5 bases). The CDR3 covers 13 residues. V shed 0 bases and J shed 8 bases, with 10 bases lying between them. Germline assignment: CDR1 GTSNPN and CDR2 SVGIG (reference sequence). CDR3 protein: CAWSVGRGEKLFF. As DNA, the CDR3 is TGTGCCTGGAGTGTTGGGAGGGGCGAAAAACTGTTTTTT.

On this clone: No DNA is shown, since the ends of the CDR3 on it are uncertain; the CDR3 is the one TCRdb lists. The chain combines TRBV21-1 with TRBJ2-1; whether TRBD1, the table's D call, matches the DNA was not checked. TRBV21-1 is flagged as a pseudogene. The CDR3 has 16 residues if both end residues are counted. The CDR3 here is CASSKVAGGSYNEQFF.

The V gene is TRBV7-9, the J gene TRBJ1-3; D call uncertain. Trimming shortened V by 5 bases and J by 4 bases, and 6 bases separated the two germline ends. CDR3 length equals 12 residues. The germline V gene encodes CDR1 SEHNR and CDR2 FQNEAQ (reference sequence). CDR3 sequence: CASSPRGNTIYF. The CDR3 bases are TGTGCCAGCAGCCCCCGGGGAAACACCATATATTTT.